The 7 T cell receptor beta chains listed next were all sequenced from one sample in a study of blood T cell repertoires in COVID-19. Here immunoSEQ multiplex PCR was the method, and the copy in TCRdb shows in-frame clones only, minus some. The sample holds about 110,000 clones, about 85% seen once. Material for sequencing was peripheral blood. Receptors were obtained from a human donor in a cohort sampled during active COVID-19.

The chain carries TRBV7-3 and TRBJ1-5; weak D call: TRBD1 (5 bases). Germline CDR1 and CDR2: SGHTA and FQGTGA. Deletions cut 2 bases from V and 4 bases from J, with 6 bases between. The CDR3 totals 13 residues. CDR3 coding DNA: TGTGCCAGCAGCTTAGGGGCGAATCAGCCCCAGCATTTT. Encoded protein: CASSLGANQPQHF.

This chain connects TRBV30 to TRBJ2-1, with D tentatively TRBD2 (5 bases). V was shortened by 0 bases and J by 4 bases, with 7 bases between the two germline ends. Per germline, CDR1 GTSNPN and CDR2 SVGIG (reference sequence). The CDR3 runs 13 residues. The CDR3 sequence: CAWSVLGYNEQFF. In DNA form, the CDR3 reads TGTGCCTGGAGTGTACTAGGGTACAATGAGCAGTTCTTC.

The chain is built from TRBV4-3 and TRBJ2-5; TRBD2 aligns across 10 bases. With 0 bases clipped from V and 1 base from J, the junction kept 8 bases outside the gene matches. CDR1 and CDR2 (germline): LGHNA, YSLEER. The CDR3 is made up of 18 amino acids. CDR3 protein: CASSQDTPWTSGQETQYF. The CDR3 bases are TGCGCCAGCAGCCAAGACACCCCTTGGACTAGCGGCCAAGAGACCCAGTACTTC.

J is TRBJ2-1 and V is TRBV5-4; 11 bases agree with TRBD1. The CDR3 has 15 residues. With V trimmed by 1 base and J by 6 bases, 3 bases remained unmatched. Germline values: CDR1 SGHNT, CDR2 YYREEE (reference sequence). Written as DNA, the CDR3 is TGTGCCAGCAGCTTGCCGGGACAGGGGGGCAATGAGCAGTTCTTC. It specifies CASSLPGQGGNEQFF.

V gene TRBV5-1 combines with J gene TRBJ2-1; 14 bases agree with TRBD2. Unmatched junction bases numbered 7, after V lost 4 bases and J lost 10 bases. This CDR3 comprises 15 residues. Germline CDR1 reads SGHRS; CDR2 reads YFSETQ. Written as DNA, the CDR3 is TGCGCCAGCAGCCTGGGACTAGCGGGAGTCGACGAGCAGTTCTTC. The encoded protein is CASSLGLAGVDEQFF.

This chain connects TRBV6-5 to TRBJ1-5; D is unclear. This CDR3 has 15 residues. Germline-derived CDR1 and CDR2 are MNHEY and SVGAGI. V was trimmed by 6 bases and J by 7 bases, leaving 19 bases between them. The CDR3 reads CASSRQGGQVQPQHF. CDR3 bases: TGTGCCAGCAGCCGGCAAGGAGGTCAGGTACAGCCCCAGCATTTT.

This sequence joins TRBV18 and TRBJ2-1, with 9 bases identical to TRBD1. The CDR3 covers 14 residues. J lost 9 bases, V lost 2 bases, and 5 bases had no gene match. Germline lookup yields CDR1 KGHSH and CDR2 LQKENI. The CDR3 nucleotides are TGTGCCAGCTCACCAAGGACAGGGGTGTCTGAGCAGTTCTTC. Translated, it gives CASSPRTGVSEQFF.